Each of the 20 T cell receptor beta chains below was sequenced from the same sample in a study of CD8 T cells in Susac syndrome. Reverse transcription of 0.5 to 1 ug RNA was performed with random hexamers. Via MiXCR, TCRdb re-called the immunoSEQ multiplex PCR reads, giving one row per CDR3 protein. The table includes roughly 400,000 distinct CDR3 sequences, more than 80% detected once. Sequenced: CD8+ T cells from PBMCs. The receptors here all came from a human donor with multiple sclerosis.

The gene calls are TRBV18 and TRBJ1-1, with 8 bases that match TRBD1. The CDR3 length is 17 residues. Germline values: CDR1 KGHSH, CDR2 LQKENI. V shed 5 bases and J 0 bases; nucleotides not matched to a gene: 11. CDR3 bases: TGTGCCAGCTCATTCTCCGGGACAGGATTAGTGAACACTGAAGCTTTCTTT. It is translated as CASSFSGTGLVNTEAFF.

The V and J genes are TRBV6-2 or TRBV6-3 and TRBJ2-3; the D call may be TRBD1 or TRBD2 (6 bases each). Germline CDR1 MNHEY, CDR2 SVGEGT. Trimming shortened V by 7 bases and J by 4 bases, and 15 bases separated the two germline ends. There are 14 residues in the CDR3. The CDR3 protein is CASIGGGPADTQYF. CDR3 in DNA: TGTGCCAGCATTGGAGGGGGGCCAGCAGATACGCAGTATTTT.

The V call is TRBV7-6, the J call TRBJ2-1; D is ambiguous. In germline, CDR1 is SGHVS, CDR2 FNYEAQ. The V gene lost 1 base and the J gene lost 9 bases, with 10 bases spanning the gap. The CDR3 totals 13 residues. CDR3 amino acids: CASSLGSSVEQFF. The DNA for the CDR3 is TGTGCCAGCAGCTTAGGGTCTAGTGTTGAGCAGTTCTTC.

The chain uses TRBV19 and TRBJ2-2, with 9 bases lining up with TRBD2. There are 17 residues in the CDR3. The germline CDR1 and CDR2 sequences are LNHDA and SQIVND (reference sequence). J lost 6 bases, V lost 5 bases, and 13 bases had no gene match. The CDR3 DNA reads TGTGCCAGTAGTCCCCGGGCTAGCGGGGTCTTCGCCGGGGAGCTGTTTTTT. As protein: CASSPRASGVFAGELFF.

This rearrangement joins TRBV20-1 to TRBJ1-5; possible D gene TRBD1, 5 bases. The CDR3 extends over 15 amino acids. Germline V lookup: CDR1 DFQATT, CDR2 SNEGSKA (reference sequence). Trimming took off 3 bases at V and 5 bases at J, with 17 bases between the two ends. The CDR3 loop is CSARSRQGFDQPQHF. Written as DNA, the CDR3 is TGCAGTGCTAGGTCTCGGCAGGGATTCGATCAGCCCCAGCATTTT.

The chain recombines TRBV25-1 with TRBJ1-6, with D hard to call. Germline loops: CDR1 MGHDK, CDR2 SYGVNS. The CDR3 totals 14 residues. V lost 3 bases to trimming and J lost 6 bases, with 9 bases between them. CDR3 loop: CASSELLGNSPLHF. The DNA of the CDR3 is TGTGCCAGCAGTGAGCTGTTAGGTAATTCACCCCTCCACTTT.

The chain joins TRBV27 to TRBJ2-1, with 7 bases matching TRBD1. The CDR3 loop spans 15 amino acids. After removal of 0 bases from V and 10 bases from J, the junction contained 9 bases not matched to a gene. Germline assignment: CDR1 MNHEY and CDR2 SMNVEV (reference sequence). CDR3 bases: TGTGCCAGCAGTTTATCGCAGGGACAGATAGGCGAGCAGTTCTTC. Amino acid sequence: CASSLSQGQIGEQFF.

This chain uses TRBV29-1 with TRBJ1-1; D is ambiguous. V lost 5 bases to trimming and J lost 7 bases, with 8 bases between them. Germline CDR1 and CDR2: SQVTM and ANQGSEA. CDR3 length: 10 amino acids. The CDR3 loop is CSVLEIEAFF. CDR3 DNA sequence: TGCAGCGTTTTGGAAATTGAAGCTTTCTTT.

The V and J genes are TRBV15 and TRBJ2-1; 8 bases are a match to TRBD1. CDR1 LNHNV and CDR2 YYDKDF come from the germline V gene (reference sequence). The CDR3 runs to 18 residues. Trimming at V came to 1 base and at J to 4 bases, leaving 12 bases not matched to a gene. The CDR3 DNA sequence: TGTGCCACCAGCAGAGGAGGGACGGACAGGGAATTTTACAATGAGCAGTTCTTC. This codes for CATSRGGTDREFYNEQFF.

This clonotype has only one observation. The rearrangement links TRBV6-6 to TRBJ2-7; D remains unclear. The CDR3 consists of 14 residues. Trimming removed 8 bases from V and 0 bases from J, with 14 bases in between. Germline lookup yields CDR1 MNHNY and CDR2 SVGAGI (reference sequence). Written as DNA, the CDR3 is TGTGCCAGCGGAACGGCACCGAGCTCCTACGAGCAGTACTTC. Translation gives CASGTAPSSYEQYF.

This chain joins TRBV4-1 and TRBJ1-2; D is uncertain. V lost 1 base and J lost 9, with 12 bases in between. CDR1 is MGHRA, CDR2 YSYEKL, per germline. The CDR3 is 13 residues long. In nucleotides, the CDR3 is TGCGCCAGCAGCCAAGTCGGAACTCGGAGCTACACCTTC. This gives the protein CASSQVGTRSYTF.

V gene TRBV5-1 combines with J gene TRBJ2-5; D ambiguous. V was trimmed by 1 base and J by 3 bases, leaving 10 bases between them. The CDR3 totals 14 residues. From germline, CDR1 is SGHRS and CDR2 YFSETQ. CDR3 nucleotides: TGCGCCAGCAGCTTGATAGGGATGGAAGAGACCCAGTACTTC. This sequence encodes CASSLIGMEETQYF.

The rearrangement uses TRBV5-4 and TRBJ2-3; no firm D call. CDR1 and CDR2 from the germline V gene are SGHNT and YYREEE (reference sequence). The CDR3 is made up of 13 amino acids. V lost 4 bases and J lost 6, with 12 bases in between. The CDR3 sequence is CASSPDERDTQYF. In DNA form, the CDR3 reads TGTGCCAGCAGCCCCGATGAGAGGGATACGCAGTATTTT.

This clonotype has only a few counts. V usage is TRBV7-2 and J usage is TRBJ2-7, with 8 bases matching TRBD1. The CDR3 totals 14 residues. Germline V gives CDR1 SGHTA, CDR2 FQGNSA. After removal of 2 bases from V and 4 bases from J, the junction contained 4 bases not matched to a gene. In DNA form, the CDR3 reads TGTGCCAGCAGCTTAACGGGGACAGGATACGAGCAGTACTTC. Translation gives CASSLTGTGYEQYF.

The genes are TRBV27 and TRBJ1-2; a possible D gene is TRBD1 (6 bases). CDR1 MNHEY and CDR2 SMNVEV come from the germline V gene (reference sequence). V was shortened by 5 bases and J by 7 bases, with 11 bases between the two germline ends. This CDR3 has 12 amino acids. CDR3 protein: CASSVQGGGYTF. The CDR3 nucleotides read TGTGCCAGCAGTGTTCAAGGGGGTGGCTACACCTTC.

Note on this clonotype: At one end the junction does not follow the germline gene, possibly because of a read error. The CDR3 protein is CSARDQGTPSSHNEQFF. The CDR3 DNA reads as TGCAGTGCTAGAGACCAGGGGACTCCGAGCTCCCACAATGAGCAGTTCTTC. This chain uses TRBV20-1 with TRBJ2-1; D is perhaps TRBD1 or TRBD2 (6 bases each). From germline, CDR1 is DFQATT and CDR2 SNEGSKA (reference sequence). The CDR3 spans 17 residues.

This chain links TRBV20-1 with TRBJ2-1, with a weak D call TRBD2 (6 bases). The V gene lost 5 bases and the J gene lost 6 bases, with 11 bases spanning the gap. Germline loops: CDR1 DFQATT, CDR2 SNEGSKA (reference sequence). The CDR3 length is 12 residues. The CDR3 is CSAQLGGNEQFF. The CDR3 DNA is TGCAGTGCTCAGTTGGGGGGCAATGAGCAGTTCTTC.

The V and J genes are TRBV28 and TRBJ2-7; the D is unclear. Trimming removed 5 bases at V and 3 bases at J, with 8 bases between. Germline assignment: CDR1 MDHEN and CDR2 SYDVKM. The CDR3 runs to 12 residues. Here the CDR3 reads CASSTAYYEQYF. CDR3 in DNA: TGTGCCAGCAGTACCGCCTACTACGAGCAGTACTTC.

The genes are TRBV7-9 and TRBJ1-3; D unclear. V was cut by 5 bases and J by 0 bases, with 14 bases left in between. CDR3 length: 16 amino acids. Germline lookup yields CDR1 SEHNR and CDR2 FQNEAQ (reference sequence). The chain's CDR3 is CASSGRELLSGNTIYF. The CDR3 nucleotides are TGTGCCAGCAGCGGCCGGGAATTGCTCTCTGGAAACACCATATATTTT.

The chain carries TRBV21-1 and TRBJ2-3; no DNA check was done on the table's D call, TRBD2. TRBV21-1 is described as a pseudogene. This CDR3 has 16 residues. The CDR3 DNA reads TGTGCCAGCAGCAAAGGCGTGACTAGCGGGAGCCATACGCAGTATTTT. Protein product: CASSKGVTSGSHTQYF.